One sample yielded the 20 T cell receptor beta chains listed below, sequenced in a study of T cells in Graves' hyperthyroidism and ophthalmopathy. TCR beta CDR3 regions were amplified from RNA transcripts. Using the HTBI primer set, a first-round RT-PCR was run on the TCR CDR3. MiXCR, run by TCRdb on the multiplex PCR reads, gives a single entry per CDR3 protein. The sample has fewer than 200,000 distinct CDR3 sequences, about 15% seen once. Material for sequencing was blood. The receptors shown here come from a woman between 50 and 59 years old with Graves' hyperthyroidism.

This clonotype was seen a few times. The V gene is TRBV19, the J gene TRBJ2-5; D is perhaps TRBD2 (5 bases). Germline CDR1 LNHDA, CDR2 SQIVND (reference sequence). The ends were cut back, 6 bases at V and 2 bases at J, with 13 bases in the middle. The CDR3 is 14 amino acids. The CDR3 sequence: CASSDYVGQETQYF. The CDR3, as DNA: TGTGCCAGTAGCGACTACGTCGGTCAAGAGACCCAGTACTTC.

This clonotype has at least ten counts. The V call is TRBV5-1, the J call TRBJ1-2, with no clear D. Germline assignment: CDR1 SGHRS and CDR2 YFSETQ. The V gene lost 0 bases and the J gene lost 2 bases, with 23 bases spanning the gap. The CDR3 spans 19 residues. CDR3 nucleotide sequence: TGCGCCAGCAGCTTGGAATCCGGGCTGTCGGACCCTTTCAACTATGGCTACACCTTC. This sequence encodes CASSLESGLSDPFNYGYTF.

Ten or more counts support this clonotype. This CDR3 reads CASSYRGGAPNEQFF. The CDR3 region has the DNA TGTGCCAGCAGTTACCGCGGGGGGGCCCCCAATGAGCAGTTCTTC. The chain has TRBV6-6 and TRBJ2-1; 9 bases agree with TRBD2. Germline CDR1 MNHNY, CDR2 SVGAGI (reference sequence). The V and J ends lost 2 bases and 6 bases, in that order; junction bases with no gene match: 5. The CDR3 is made up of 15 amino acids.

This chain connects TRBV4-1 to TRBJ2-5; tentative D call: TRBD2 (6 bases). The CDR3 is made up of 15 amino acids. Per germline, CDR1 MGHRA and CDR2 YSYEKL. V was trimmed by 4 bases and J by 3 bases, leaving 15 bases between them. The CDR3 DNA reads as TGCGCCAGCAGCCGTAGGACTATGACTAAAGAGACCCAGTACTTC. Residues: CASSRRTMTKETQYF.

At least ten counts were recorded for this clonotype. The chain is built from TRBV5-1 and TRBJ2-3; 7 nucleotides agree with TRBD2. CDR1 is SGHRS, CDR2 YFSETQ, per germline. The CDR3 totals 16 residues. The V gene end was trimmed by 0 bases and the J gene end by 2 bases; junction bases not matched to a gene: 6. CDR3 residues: CASSLAGGLNTDTQYF. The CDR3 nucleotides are TGCGCCAGCAGCTTGGCGGGGGGACTCAACACAGATACGCAGTATTTT. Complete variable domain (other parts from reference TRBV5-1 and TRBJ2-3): KAGVTQTPRYLIKTRGQQVTLSCSPISGHRSVSWYQQTPGQGLQFLFEYFSETQRNKGNFPGRFSGRQFSNSRSEMNVSTLELGDSALYLCASSLAGGLNTDTQYFGPGTRLTVL.

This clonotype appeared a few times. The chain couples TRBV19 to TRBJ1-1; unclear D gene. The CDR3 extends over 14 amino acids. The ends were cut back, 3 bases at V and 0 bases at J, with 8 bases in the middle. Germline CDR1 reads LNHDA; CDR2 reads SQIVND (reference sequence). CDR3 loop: CASSIWGVNTEAFF. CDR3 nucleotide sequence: TGTGCCAGTAGTATTTGGGGAGTGAACACTGAAGCTTTCTTT.

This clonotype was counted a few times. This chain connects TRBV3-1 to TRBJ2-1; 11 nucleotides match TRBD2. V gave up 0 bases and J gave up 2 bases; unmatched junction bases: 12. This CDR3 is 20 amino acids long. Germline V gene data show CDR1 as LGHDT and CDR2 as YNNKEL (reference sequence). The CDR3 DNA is TGTGCCAGCAGCCAAGATCGGGGGGGTCGGGGACTAGCGGCCTACAATGAGCAGTTCTTC. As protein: CASSQDRGGRGLAAYNEQFF.

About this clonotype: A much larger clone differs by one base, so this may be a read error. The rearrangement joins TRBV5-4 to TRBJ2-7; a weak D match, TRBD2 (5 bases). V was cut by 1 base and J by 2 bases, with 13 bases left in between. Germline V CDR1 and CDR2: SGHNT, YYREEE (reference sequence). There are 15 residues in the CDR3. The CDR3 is CASSLNGLAPYEQYF. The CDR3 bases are TGTGCCAGCAGCTTGAATGGACTGGCCCCCTACGAGCAGTACTTC.

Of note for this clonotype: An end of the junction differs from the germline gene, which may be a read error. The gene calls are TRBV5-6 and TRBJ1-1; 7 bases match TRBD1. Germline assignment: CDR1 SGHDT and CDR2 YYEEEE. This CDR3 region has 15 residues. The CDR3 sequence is CASSLSPGTAPEAFF. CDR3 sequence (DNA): TGTGCCAGCAGCTTGTCCCCAGGGACAGCCCCTGAAGCCTTCTTT.

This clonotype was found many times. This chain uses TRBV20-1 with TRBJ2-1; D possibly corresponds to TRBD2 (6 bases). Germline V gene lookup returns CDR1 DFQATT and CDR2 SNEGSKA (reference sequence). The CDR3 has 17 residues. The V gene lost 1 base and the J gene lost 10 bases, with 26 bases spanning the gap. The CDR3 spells CSARAVQFRPTRSEQFF. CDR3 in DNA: TGCAGTGCTAGAGCGGTCCAGTTTCGGCCGACTAGGAGCGAGCAGTTCTTC.

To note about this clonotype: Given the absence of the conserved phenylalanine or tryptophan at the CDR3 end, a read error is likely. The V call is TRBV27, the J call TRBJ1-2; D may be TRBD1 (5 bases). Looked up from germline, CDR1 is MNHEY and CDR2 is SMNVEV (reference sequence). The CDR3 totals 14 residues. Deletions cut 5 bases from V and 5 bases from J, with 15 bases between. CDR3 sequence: CASSPCLGEYGYTL. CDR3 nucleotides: TGTGCCAGCAGTCCCTGTTTAGGGGAATATGGCTACACCCTC.

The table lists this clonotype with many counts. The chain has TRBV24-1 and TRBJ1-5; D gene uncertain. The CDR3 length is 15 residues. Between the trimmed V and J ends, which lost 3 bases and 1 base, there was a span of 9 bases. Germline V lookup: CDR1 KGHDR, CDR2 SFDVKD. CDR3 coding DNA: TGTGCCACCAGTGATCCCCGTGGGAGCAATCAGCCCCAGCATTTT. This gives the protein CATSDPRGSNQPQHF.

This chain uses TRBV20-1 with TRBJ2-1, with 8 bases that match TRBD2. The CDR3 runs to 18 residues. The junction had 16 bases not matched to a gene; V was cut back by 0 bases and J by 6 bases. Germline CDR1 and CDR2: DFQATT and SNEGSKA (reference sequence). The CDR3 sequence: CSARDFASGTRTPNEQFF. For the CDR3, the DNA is TGCAGTGCTAGAGATTTTGCTTCCGGGACTAGAACCCCCAATGAGCAGTTCTTC.

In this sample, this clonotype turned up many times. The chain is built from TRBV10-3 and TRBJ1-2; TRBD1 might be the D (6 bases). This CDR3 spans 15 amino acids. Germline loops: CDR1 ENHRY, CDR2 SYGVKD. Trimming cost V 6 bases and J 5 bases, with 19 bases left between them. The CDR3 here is CAIRDMGGVRYGYTF. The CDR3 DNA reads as TGTGCCATCAGAGATATGGGGGGCGTCCGATATGGCTACACCTTC.

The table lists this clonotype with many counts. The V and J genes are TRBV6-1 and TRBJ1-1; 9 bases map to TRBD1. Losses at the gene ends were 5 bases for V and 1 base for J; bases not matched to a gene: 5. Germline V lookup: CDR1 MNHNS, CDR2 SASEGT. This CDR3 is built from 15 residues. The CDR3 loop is CASSFRDRANTEAFF. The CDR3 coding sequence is TGTGCCAGCAGTTTCCGGGACAGGGCGAACACTGAAGCTTTCTTT.

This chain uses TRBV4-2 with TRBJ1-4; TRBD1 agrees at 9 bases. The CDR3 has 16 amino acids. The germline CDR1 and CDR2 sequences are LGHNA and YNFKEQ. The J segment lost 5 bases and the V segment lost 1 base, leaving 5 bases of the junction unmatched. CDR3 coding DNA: TGTGCCAGCAGCCAAGGGGGACAGGGATTGAATGAAAAACTGTTTTTT. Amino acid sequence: CASSQGGQGLNEKLFF.

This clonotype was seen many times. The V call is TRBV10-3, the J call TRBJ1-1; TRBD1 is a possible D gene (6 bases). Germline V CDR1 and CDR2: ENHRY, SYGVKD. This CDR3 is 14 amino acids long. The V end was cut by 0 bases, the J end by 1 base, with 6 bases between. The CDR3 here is CAISESTGNTEAFF. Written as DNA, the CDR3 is TGTGCCATCAGTGAGTCGACAGGGAACACTGAAGCTTTCTTT.

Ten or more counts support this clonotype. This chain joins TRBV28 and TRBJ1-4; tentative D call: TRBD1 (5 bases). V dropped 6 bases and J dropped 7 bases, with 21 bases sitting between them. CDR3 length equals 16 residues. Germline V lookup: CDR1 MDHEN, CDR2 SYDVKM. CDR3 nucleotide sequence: TGTGCCAGCAGAGAAGCAGGGTTTCTCGGGGCTGAAAAACTGTTTTTT. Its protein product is CASREAGFLGAEKLFF.

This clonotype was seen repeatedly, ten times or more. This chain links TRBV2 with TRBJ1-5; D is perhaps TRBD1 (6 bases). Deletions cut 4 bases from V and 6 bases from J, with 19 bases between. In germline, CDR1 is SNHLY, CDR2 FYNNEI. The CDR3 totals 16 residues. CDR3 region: CASSGAGAPVIQPQHF. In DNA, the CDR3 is TGTGCCAGCAGTGGGGCGGGGGCCCCGGTCATTCAGCCCCAGCATTTT. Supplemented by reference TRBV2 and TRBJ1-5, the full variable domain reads EPEVTQTPSHQVTQMGQEVILRCVPISNHLYFYWYRQILGQKVEFLVSFYNNEISEKSEIFDDQFSVERPDGSNFTLKIRSTKLEDSAMYFCASSGAGAPVIQPQHFGDGTRLSIL.

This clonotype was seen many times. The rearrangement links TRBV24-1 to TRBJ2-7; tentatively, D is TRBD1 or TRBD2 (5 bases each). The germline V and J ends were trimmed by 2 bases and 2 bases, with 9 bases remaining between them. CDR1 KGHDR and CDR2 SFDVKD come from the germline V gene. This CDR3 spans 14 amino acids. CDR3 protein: CATSDSGPPYEQYF. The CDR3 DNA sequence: TGTGCCACCAGTGATTCGGGGCCACCCTACGAGCAGTACTTC.